Described below is a single T cell receptor (beta chain) sequence and its context. Its specificity is unknown. TCRdb's copy holds only in-frame clones and misses some; the assay was immunoSEQ multiplex PCR. The sample carries 2 million to 2.5 million clones, around 95% recorded once. Those who donated were healthy HIV-negative adults, with no recent acute infections or vaccinations reported. V lost 6 bases, J lost 5 bases, and 13 bases stayed unmatched. Germline V gives CDR1 KGHSH, CDR2 LQKENI. The CDR3 is 16 residues long. These data originate in a study of shared clonotypes between healthy human individuals. Study-wide results and limits: Donor scarcity curtailed the genetic and exposure-history diversity represented herein.

The source is a man younger than 30 in good health. Sample: naive CD4+ T cells sorted from blood. Subset in this sample: CD45RA+ positively selected. The chain couples TRBV18 to TRBJ2-1, with 7 bases matching TRBD2. The CDR3 coding sequence is TGTGCCAGCTCCCTACTGGCGGGAGTTTCCCACAATGAGCAGTTCTTC. This encodes CASSLLAGVSHNEQFF.